Presented here are 32 T cell receptor beta chains from one specimen sequenced in a study of CD8 T cells in Susac syndrome. An input of about 0.5 to 1 ug of RNA was subjected to reverse transcription using random hexamers. MiXCR, run by TCRdb on the immunoSEQ multiplex PCR reads, gives a single entry per CDR3 protein. The top ten hold approximately 0.09% of the sample, which has some 150,000 distinct CDR3 sequences, roughly 95% seen once. Sequencing used CD4+ T cells from PBMCs. The receptor source for this set is a human donor in good health.

The chain joins TRBV20-1 to TRBJ2-2; the match to TRBD2 covers 8 bases. The ends lost 4 bases at V and 6 bases at J; junction bases unmatched: 4. The length of the CDR3 is 13 residues. Germline values: CDR1 DFQATT, CDR2 SNEGSKA (reference sequence). The CDR3 region has the DNA TGCAGTGCTAAGGCTAGCGGGCCCGGGGAGCTGTTTTTT. This sequence encodes CSAKASGPGELFF.

This clonotype showed up just a few times. The chain carries TRBV5-1 and TRBJ2-4; D is unclear. Germline V gene lookup returns CDR1 SGHRS and CDR2 YFSETQ. V lost 0 bases and J 0 bases, leaving 4 bases between the germline ends. The CDR3 has 14 amino acids. The chain's CDR3 is CASSLGGAKNIQYF. CDR3 sequence (DNA): TGCGCCAGCAGCTTGGGGGGAGCCAAAAACATTCAGTACTTC.

The chain uses TRBV27 and TRBJ1-1; D is unclear. Trimming shortened V by 1 base and J by 0 bases, and 9 bases separated the two germline ends. Per the germline V gene, CDR1 is MNHEY and CDR2 is SMNVEV (reference sequence). The CDR3 is 15 residues long. CDR3 in amino acids: CASSLFNEMNTEAFF. In nucleotides, the CDR3 is TGTGCCAGCAGTTTATTTAACGAGATGAACACTGAAGCTTTCTTT.

The V call is TRBV4-1, the J call TRBJ1-5; D possibly corresponds to TRBD1 (5 bases). Trimming stripped 0 bases from V and 9 bases from J, with 15 bases between. Germline lookup yields CDR1 MGHRA and CDR2 YSYEKL. The CDR3 has 15 amino acids. CDR3 DNA: TGCGCCAGCAGCCAAGATTGGGGGGATGGACGGCCCCAGCATTTT. It codes for CASSQDWGDGRPQHF.

The chain links TRBV19 to TRBJ1-2; TRBD1 might be the D (5 bases). Trimming cost V 2 bases and J 4 bases, with 11 bases left between them. Germline CDR1 LNHDA, CDR2 SQIVND (reference sequence). The CDR3 loop spans 14 amino acids. The CDR3 region is CASSIRDSAYGYTF. As DNA, the CDR3 is TGTGCCAGTAGTATAAGGGACTCGGCCTATGGCTACACCTTC.

J is TRBJ1-1 and V is TRBV14; D perhaps matches TRBD1 (5 bases). CDR1 and CDR2 from the germline V gene are SGHDN and FVKESK. V lost 4 bases to trimming and J lost 7 bases, with 16 bases between them. The CDR3 totals 14 residues. This CDR3 is CASSPWGLSYEAFF. In DNA form, the CDR3 reads TGTGCCAGCAGCCCTTGGGGCCTCAGCTATGAAGCTTTCTTT. The whole variable domain, filled in from reference TRBV14 and TRBJ1-1, reads EAGVTQFPSHSVIEKGQTVTLRCDPISGHDNLYWYRRVMGKEIKFLLHFVKESKQDESGMPNNRFLAERTGGTYSTLKVQPAELEDSGVYFCASSPWGLSYEAFFGQGTRLTVV.

The chain combines TRBV5-1 with TRBJ2-7; the D is unclear. Germline lookup yields CDR1 SGHRS and CDR2 YFSETQ. The CDR3 totals 13 residues. V was trimmed by 4 bases and J by 4 bases, leaving 12 bases between them. In DNA, the CDR3 is TGCGCCAGCAGCCCCCCTAGGCGGTACGAGCAGTACTTC. Encoded protein: CASSPPRRYEQYF.

The gene calls are TRBV2 and TRBJ2-5; tentatively, D is TRBD2 (5 bases). The V end lost 7 bases, the J end lost 4 bases, and 16 bases lay between the germline ends. This CDR3 is 14 amino acids long. Germline V gene sequence: CDR1 SNHLY, CDR2 FYNNEI. The CDR3 reads CASKGDLARETQYF. CDR3 bases: TGTGCCAGCAAGGGAGACTTAGCGAGAGAGACCCAGTACTTC.

The chain couples TRBV25-1 to TRBJ2-7; no reliable D call. The CDR3 covers 13 residues. Germline CDR1 MGHDK, CDR2 SYGVNS. Trimming removed 5 bases from V and 6 bases from J, with 14 bases in between. The CDR3 DNA reads as TGTGCCAGCAGTCGCGACCAGCATTCCGAGCAGTACTTC. Translated: CASSRDQHSEQYF.

The chain is built from TRBV28 and TRBJ2-7; D unresolved. Trimming removed 6 bases from V and 5 bases from J, with 11 bases in between. This CDR3 is built from 12 residues. Germline V gene data show CDR1 as MDHEN and CDR2 as SYDVKM. CDR3: CASSLIVNEQYF. For the CDR3, the DNA is TGTGCCAGCAGCCTAATCGTTAACGAGCAGTACTTC.

The chain links TRBV7-2 to TRBJ1-1; D uncertain. V lost 2 bases, J lost 1 base, and 14 bases lay in between. The V gene's germline CDR1 is SGHTA and CDR2 FQGNSA. The CDR3 is made up of 16 amino acids. The CDR3 DNA reads as TGTGCCAGCAGCTTACAACCCATCGGTGGGAACACTGAAGCTTTCTTT. This sequence encodes CASSLQPIGGNTEAFF.

The chain employs TRBV4-2 and TRBJ1-1; no reliable D call. CDR1 and CDR2 (germline): LGHNA, YNFKEQ. Trimming cost V 4 bases and J 4 bases, with 19 bases left between them. This CDR3 has 16 residues. CDR3 coding DNA: TGTGCCAGCAGCCCTAGTCGCTTCTCGGGTAGCACTGAAGCTTTCTTT. Translating it yields CASSPSRFSGSTEAFF.

The gene calls are TRBV20-1 and TRBJ2-5; D ambiguous. Trimming removed 4 bases from V and 0 bases from J, with 3 bases in between. This CDR3 has 11 amino acids. CDR1 DFQATT and CDR2 SNEGSKA come from the germline V gene (reference sequence). The CDR3 region has the DNA TGCAGTGCTACGGACCAAGAGACCCAGTACTTC. Translating it yields CSATDQETQYF.

The chain carries TRBV7-2 and TRBJ1-1; D remains unclear. This CDR3 region has 15 residues. The germline gives CDR1 SGHTA, CDR2 FQGNSA. With 5 bases removed from V and 4 bases from J, the gap between germline ends came to 17 bases. Here the CDR3 DNA reads TGTGCCAGCAGCCAGAGGGCAGTTGGTCTCACTGAAGCTTTCTTT. Translation: CASSQRAVGLTEAFF.

The V call is TRBV10-3, the J call TRBJ1-5; D is undetermined. This CDR3 is built from 15 residues. Trimming removed 0 bases at V and 5 bases at J, with 11 bases between. CDR1 and CDR2 from the germline V gene are ENHRY and SYGVKD. DNA for the CDR3: TGTGCCATCAGTGAGTCTTCAGATTCGGATCAGCCCCAGCATTTT. Translated: CAISESSDSDQPQHF.

This chain uses TRBV2 with TRBJ2-3, with 7 bases matching TRBD2. The CDR3 runs 12 residues. The ends lost 6 bases at V and 8 bases at J; junction bases unmatched: 5. Germline assignment: CDR1 SNHLY and CDR2 FYNNEI. This CDR3 reads CASSWTSGTQYF. In nucleotides, the CDR3 is TGTGCCAGCAGCTGGACTAGTGGTACGCAGTATTTT.

V gene TRBV29-1 combines with J gene TRBJ1-1; a possible D gene is TRBD1 (6 bases). There are 13 residues in the CDR3. The germline gives CDR1 SQVTM, CDR2 ANQGSEA. The V and J ends lost 1 base and 5 bases respectively, with 11 bases between them. CDR3 amino acids: CSVEGGGGTEAFF. The DNA for the CDR3 is TGCAGCGTTGAAGGAGGGGGGGGGACTGAAGCTTTCTTT.

This clonotype was seen just once. CDR3 nucleotide sequence: TGCAGTGCTAGAGTCACTAGCGGGAGTTCGGCCTCCTACGAGCAGTACTTC. Translating it yields CSARVTSGSSASYEQYF. The gene calls are TRBV20-1 and TRBJ2-7; 11 bases agree with TRBD2. Germline V lookup: CDR1 DFQATT, CDR2 SNEGSKA (reference sequence). V was pared by 1 base and J by 0 bases, with 8 bases of the junction left unmatched. The CDR3 runs 17 residues.

This clonotype was recorded only once. This chain joins TRBV5-1 and TRBJ2-5, with D possibly matching TRBD1 (6 bases). The V end was cut by 0 bases, the J end by 2 bases, with 8 bases between. Germline V CDR1 and CDR2: SGHRS, YFSETQ. This CDR3 region has 14 residues. In DNA, the CDR3 is TGCGCCAGCAGCTTGGGGGGGACACAAGAGACCCAGTACTTC. Translating gives CASSLGGTQETQYF.

CDR3 DNA sequence: TGTGCCAGCAGTAAGCGGACAGGGGGAATGGATACGCAGTATTTT. Translating it yields CASSKRTGGMDTQYF. V gene TRBV28 combines with J gene TRBJ2-3; TRBD1 matches 10 bases. Germline assignment: CDR1 MDHEN and CDR2 SYDVKM. V dropped 5 bases and J dropped 6; count of bases not matched to a gene: 8. The CDR3 sequence is 15 residues long.

The rearrangement uses TRBV23-1 and TRBJ1-5; TRBD1 agrees at 8 bases. TRBV23-1 carries the ORF label, with uncertain function. V was clipped by 10 bases and J by 0 bases; unmatched bases: 23. CDR3 length: 20 amino acids. DNA for the CDR3: TGCGCCATCACCTATCCCCTCCCGACAGGGGAATCCGATAGCAATCAGCCCCAGCATTTT. This sequence encodes CAITYPLPTGESDSNQPQHF.

This chain uses TRBV5-1 with TRBJ2-2; the match to TRBD2 covers 8 bases. V shed 6 bases and J 2 bases; nucleotides not matched to a gene: 3. The CDR3 consists of 14 residues. Germline CDR1 SGHRS, CDR2 YFSETQ. CDR3 in DNA: TGCGCCAGCACCCTAGCGGGCAACACCGGGGAGCTGTTTTTT. It is translated as CASTLAGNTGELFF.

The CDR3 bases are TGTGCCAGCAGCTTCCTCGGGGAAATCTACGAGCAGTACTTC. Translated: CASSFLGEIYEQYF. This rearrangement joins TRBV5-6 to TRBJ2-7, with TRBD2 as a possible D gene (5 bases). Germline V lookup: CDR1 SGHDT, CDR2 YYEEEE. Trimming removed 2 bases from V and 3 bases from J, with 12 bases in between. The CDR3 is 14 amino acids.

Remarks on this clonotype: Here the CDR3 omits its conserved ending phenylalanine or tryptophan, so a read error is the likely source. The DNA is left out, because the CDR3 cannot be placed on it with certainty; the CDR3 is given as TCRdb lists it. The V and J genes are TRBV30 and TRBJ1-2. The V gene's germline CDR1 is GTSNPN and CDR2 SVGIG (reference sequence). From its first to its last residue, the CDR3 has 9 amino acids. The CDR3 sequence is CAWSVEPCL.

The chain combines TRBV18 with TRBJ2-1; D possibly corresponds to TRBD2 (5 bases). Trimming stripped 3 bases from V and 5 bases from J, with 20 bases between. Germline V gives CDR1 KGHSH, CDR2 LQKENI. This CDR3 comprises 17 residues. The DNA of the CDR3 is TGTGCCAGCTCACCTCTTTTCAGCGGTCCTCGGGACAATGAGCAGTTCTTC. Its translation: CASSPLFSGPRDNEQFF.

The rearrangement uses TRBV24-1 and TRBJ2-5; 9 bases agree with TRBD1. V lost 3 bases to trimming and J lost 0 bases; unmatched junction nucleotides: 4. Germline CDR1 KGHDR, CDR2 SFDVKD. The CDR3 consists of 16 residues. The CDR3 DNA sequence: TGTGCCACCAGTGATAGGGGACAGGGTAACCAAGAGACCCAGTACTTC. Its protein product is CATSDRGQGNQETQYF.

For this clonotype: One junction end does not reproduce the germline sequence, and a read error may be involved. The chain joins TRBV5-1 to TRBJ1-2, with 12 bases identical to TRBD1. The CDR3 is 13 amino acids. CDR1 is SGHRS and CDR2 is YFSETQ in the germline V gene. The CDR3 region has the DNA TGCGCCAGCAGCCCCGGGGGACAGGGGGCTCCCTCCTTC. It yields the protein CASSPGGQGAPSF.

The chain employs TRBV25-1 and TRBJ1-3; TRBD1 is a possible D gene (6 bases). V was shortened by 5 bases and J by 5 bases, with 13 bases between the two germline ends. The CDR3 covers 14 residues. Germline lookup yields CDR1 MGHDK and CDR2 SYGVNS. Here the CDR3 reads CASSSPQGRNTIYF. The CDR3 bases are TGTGCCAGCAGTTCTCCTCAGGGGCGAAACACCATATATTTT.

The chain joins TRBV25-1 to TRBJ2-1; D uncertain. The CDR3 sequence is 13 residues long. Trimming removed 6 bases from V and 0 bases from J, with 6 bases in between. The germline gives CDR1 MGHDK, CDR2 SYGVNS. CDR3 loop: CASRPSSYNEQFF. CDR3 DNA sequence: TGTGCCAGCAGACCAAGCTCCTACAATGAGCAGTTCTTC.

This chain links TRBV20-1 with TRBJ2-3; no definite D call. The V gene's germline CDR1 is DFQATT and CDR2 SNEGSKA (reference sequence). This CDR3 is built from 10 residues. V was pared by 6 bases and J by 3 bases, with 4 bases between. This chain's CDR3 is CSAGTDTQYF. The CDR3 DNA follows: TGCAGTGCAGGGACAGATACGCAGTATTTT.

This clonotype was counted only a few times. CDR3 residues: CASSLEGYGYTF. CDR3 sequence (DNA): TGTGCCAGCAGTTTGGAGGGGTATGGCTACACCTTC. The rearrangement uses TRBV28 and TRBJ1-2; possible D gene TRBD1, 5 bases. CDR1 and CDR2 (germline): MDHEN, SYDVKM. V shed 3 bases and J shed 5 bases, with 7 bases lying between them. The CDR3 length is 12 residues.

The V and J genes are TRBV6-2 or TRBV6-3 and TRBJ1-2; 7 bases fit TRBD1. V was pared by 2 bases and J by 4 bases, with 1 base of the junction left unmatched. The CDR3 is made up of 13 amino acids. The germline V gene encodes CDR1 MNHEY and CDR2 SVGEGT. The CDR3 bases are TGTGCCAGCAGTTACGGACAGGTCTATGGCTACACCTTC. Its translation is CASSYGQVYGYTF.